These T cell receptor beta chains were read from a single sample in a study of cytomegalovirus exposure and HLA in healthy donors. Data came from immunoSEQ multiplex PCR; TCRdb stores just in-frame clones and leaves some out. This table has roughly 150,000 clones, around three quarters appearing once. Sequencing was performed on PBMCs. The receptors stem from a woman in her thirties or forties in good health and CMV-seronegative. Each CDR3 is given with its conserved first and last residue. Each record gives: D gene, V gene, clone size, J gene, CDR3 DNA, CDR3 protein. The D gene is left open where the match is weak. Clone size is not always given. Where it is, it says once, few, many or a class for expanded clones.

d_call: TRBD2
v_call: TRBV7-7
clone_size: NA
j_call: TRBJ2-5
cdr3_nt: TGTGCTAGCAGCTTAGAAGCGGGGAACCAAGAGACCCAGTACTTC
cdr3_aa: CASSLEAGNQETQYF

d_call: NA
v_call: TRBV28
clone_size: NA
j_call: TRBJ2-1
cdr3_nt: TGTGCCAGCAGCCGACCACTAGGTGAGCAGTTCTTC
cdr3_aa: CASSRPLGEQFF

d_call: NA
v_call: TRBV19
clone_size: NA
j_call: TRBJ1-5
cdr3_nt: TGTGCCAGTAGTACCTGGGACACGTACCTCGATAGCAATCAGCCCCAGCATTTT
cdr3_aa: CASSTWDTYLDSNQPQHF

d_call: TRBD1
v_call: TRBV11-2
clone_size: NA
j_call: TRBJ2-7
cdr3_nt: TGTGCCAGCAGCTCCAGACCACCGCGAGGGGGACAGGACGTCGAGCAGTACTTC
cdr3_aa: CASSSRPPRGGQDVEQYF

d_call: NA
v_call: TRBV2
clone_size: NA
j_call: TRBJ1-4
cdr3_nt: TGTGCCAGTCGGGGGACTTATCGAGGGAAGGAAAAACTGTTTTTT
cdr3_aa: CASRGTYRGKEKLFF

d_call: TRBD1
v_call: TRBV28
clone_size: NA
j_call: TRBJ2-7
cdr3_nt: TGTGCCAGCAGGGGACAGGTAGTCTACGAGCAGTACTTC
cdr3_aa: CASRGQVVYEQYF

d_call: TRBD1
v_call: TRBV5-4
clone_size: NA
j_call: TRBJ1-4
cdr3_nt: TGTGCCAGCAGCTTGGGGGGACAGGCGACTGCAAAACTGTTTTTT
cdr3_aa: CASSLGGQATAKLFF

d_call: TRBD1
v_call: TRBV6-5
clone_size: NA
j_call: TRBJ1-2
cdr3_nt: TGTGCCAGCACGAGGACAGGGGGCGACTATGGCTACACCTTC
cdr3_aa: CASTRTGGDYGYTF

d_call: TRBD1
v_call: TRBV28
clone_size: NA
j_call: TRBJ1-3
cdr3_nt: TGTGCCAGCAGTCCGGGACAGGGAACTGGAAACACCATATATTTT
cdr3_aa: CASSPGQGTGNTIYF

d_call: NA
v_call: TRBV11-2
clone_size: few
j_call: TRBJ1-2
cdr3_nt: TGTGCCAGCAGCCACGACACTTACTATGGCTACACCTTC
cdr3_aa: CASSHDTYYGYTF

d_call: NA
v_call: TRBV6-5
clone_size: NA
j_call: TRBJ2-1
cdr3_nt: TGTGCCAGCAGTTACTCGAGACTCGCCTACAATGAGCAGTTCTTC
cdr3_aa: CASSYSRLAYNEQFF

d_call: NA
v_call: TRBV29-1
clone_size: few
j_call: TRBJ1-2
cdr3_nt: TGCAGCCTTGACCCCGGCGGGGTTGGCTACACCTTC
cdr3_aa: CSLDPGGVGYTF

d_call: TRBD2
v_call: TRBV29-1
clone_size: few
j_call: TRBJ2-3
cdr3_nt: TGCAGCGTTGGTAATTTCCCTGGACTAGCGGGAGTAGAAGATACGCAGTATTTT
cdr3_aa: CSVGNFPGLAGVEDTQYF

d_call: TRBD1
v_call: TRBV5-1
clone_size: NA
j_call: TRBJ1-4
cdr3_nt: TGCGCCAGCAGCGCGGGACAGCTTAATGAAAAACTGTTTTTT
cdr3_aa: CASSAGQLNEKLFF

d_call: TRBD1
v_call: TRBV30
clone_size: NA
j_call: TRBJ1-6
cdr3_nt: TGTGCCTGGAATCCGGGACAGTCTCATAATTCACCCCTCCACTTT
cdr3_aa: CAWNPGQSHNSPLHF

d_call: NA
v_call: TRBV19
clone_size: few
j_call: TRBJ2-2
cdr3_nt: TGTGCCAGTAGTATAGAGGCGAGCGCCGGGGAGCTGTTTTTT
cdr3_aa: CASSIEASAGELFF

d_call: NA
v_call: TRBV6-1
clone_size: NA
j_call: TRBJ2-7
cdr3_nt: TGTGCCAGCAGTGTTCAGGGCAGACCTTACGAGCAGTACTTC
cdr3_aa: CASSVQGRPYEQYF

d_call: NA
v_call: TRBV6-1
clone_size: few
j_call: TRBJ1-4
cdr3_nt: TGTGCCAGCAGTGAAGGATCTACAGGGTTGCGTGAAAAACTGTTTTTT
cdr3_aa: CASSEGSTGLREKLFF

d_call: NA
v_call: TRBV29-1
clone_size: once
j_call: TRBJ1-4
cdr3_nt: TGCAGCGCTACAACTAATGAAAAACTGTTTTTT
cdr3_aa: CSATTNEKLFF

d_call: NA
v_call: TRBV7-2
clone_size: NA
j_call: TRBJ2-1
cdr3_nt: TGTGCCAGCAGCTTAGCCGGGGGACGAGAGCAGTTCTTC
cdr3_aa: CASSLAGGREQFF

d_call: NA
v_call: TRBV30
clone_size: NA
j_call: TRBJ1-2
cdr3_nt: TGTGCCTGGAGTGAGGGAGCGGGGGTCTATGGCTACACCTTC
cdr3_aa: CAWSEGAGVYGYTF

d_call: NA
v_call: TRBV13
clone_size: NA
j_call: TRBJ2-6
cdr3_nt: TGTGCCAGCAGCTTAGGTCCGGAAACAGGGTCTGGGGCCAACGTCCTGACTTTC
cdr3_aa: CASSLGPETGSGANVLTF

d_call: TRBD1
v_call: TRBV29-1
clone_size: few
j_call: TRBJ1-1
cdr3_nt: TGCAGCGTCCAAGAGACAGGGGTTATTGGAGCTTTCTTT
cdr3_aa: CSVQETGVIGAFF

d_call: NA
v_call: TRBV12-1
clone_size: NA
j_call: TRBJ2-7
cdr3_nt: TGTGCCAGCAGCTGCTTCTCAACTGTATACTACGAGCAGTACTTC
cdr3_aa: CASSCFSTVYYEQYF

d_call: NA
v_call: TRBV6-1
clone_size: few
j_call: TRBJ1-4
cdr3_nt: TGTGCCAGCAGTAACAGCCCTAATGAAAAACTGTTTTTT
cdr3_aa: CASSNSPNEKLFF

d_call: TRBD1
v_call: TRBV5-1
clone_size: NA
j_call: TRBJ1-1
cdr3_nt: TGCGCCAGCAGCGAGGGACAGGGGGAGGTGTCTGAAGCTTTCTTT
cdr3_aa: CASSEGQGEVSEAFF